This TCR beta chain was documented in a study of chemoradiotherapy in HPV16-positive cancers. On the study more broadly: Functional T-cell assays on a couple of HPV16-positive patients' cells defined candidate HPV-specific clones and common TCR motifs.

The sample holds one count of this clone. No antigen is known for it. Assay: immunoSEQ multiplex PCR; the TCRdb copy retains only in-frame clones and omits some. Of more than 30,000 clones listed, about nine tenths are singletons. Study outcomes and limitations: In HPV16-positive patients, HPV-responsive T-cell expansion tracked better recurrence-free survival. Non-HPV-specific T cells did not expand in tumors during treatment, whereas candidate HPV-specific clones and E7-related motifs did.

Germline V gene data show CDR1 as MNHEY and CDR2 as SVGAGI. V lost 0 bases, J lost 4 bases, and 4 bases lay in between. The CDR3 length is 12 residues. This TCR was recovered from a human donor with HPV-associated anogenital cancer. The chain joins TRBV6-5 to TRBJ2-7; D unresolved. The sample consisted of blood, taken from a patient who underwent chemoradiotherapy. The CDR3 coding sequence is TGTGCCAGCAGTTACTCACCTTACGAGCAGTACTTC. This encodes CASSYSPYEQYF.